This TCR beta chain emerged from a study of regulatory T cells in long-lasting Graves disease. Study conclusions and caveats: Gene preferences differed: TRBV28, TRBJ1-2, TRBJ2-5 in persistent cases.

This clonotype was found many times. Antigen: not known. Time point given: persistent/refractory GD, antithyroid drugs over 5 years with positive TRAb. The TCR library was made from RNA extracted from PBMCs. Trimming stripped 5 bases from V and 9 bases from J, with 16 bases between. The CDR3 has 13 amino acids. Arm-PCR of CDR3 regions and iRepertoire HTBI primers were the basis on which TCR beta libraries were built. Each CDR3 protein gets one entry after TCRdb re-called the multiplex PCR reads with MiXCR. The table lists 700,000 or so distinct CDR3 sequences, about 32% of them singletons. The TCR sequence derives from a female donor with Graves disease. J is TRBJ1-1 and V is TRBV12-3 or TRBV12-4; no firm D call. The sample was peripheral blood mononuclear cells (PBMCs), taken when the disease was refractory, from a patient treated with antithyroid drugs. CDR3 sequence reads: CASSDEAWVQAFF. The DNA for the CDR3 is TGTGCCAGCAGTGACGAAGCCTGGGTTCAAGCTTTCTTT.